The 12 T cell receptor beta chains below come from one sample, sequenced in a study of blood T cell repertoires in COVID-19. The repertoire was sequenced with immunoSEQ multiplex PCR; TCRdb's copy has only in-frame clones and lacks some. The sample lists under 450,000 clones, about 91% seen once, with around 13% in the top ten. The sample comprised peripheral blood. These TCRs come from a woman in her fifties or sixties with COVID-19, enrolled during active disease.

The chain carries TRBV4-1 and TRBJ2-3, with D perhaps TRBD2 (5 bases). The CDR3 has 15 residues. Germline lookup yields CDR1 MGHRA and CDR2 YSYEKL. V lost 5 bases and J 6 bases, leaving 18 bases between the germline ends. CDR3 in DNA: TGCGCCAGCAGCTCCGCACTAGGTGTCGGGGATACGCAGTATTTT. Amino acid sequence: CASSSALGVGDTQYF.

The chain links TRBV28 to TRBJ2-1; 9 bases agree with TRBD2. J lost 6 bases, V lost 2 bases, and 11 bases had no gene match. CDR1 and CDR2 from the germline V gene are MDHEN and SYDVKM. The CDR3 has 17 residues. Here the CDR3 reads CASSLRRSGGLSNEQFF. CDR3 sequence (DNA): TGTGCCAGCAGTTTAAGGCGGAGCGGGGGGCTCAGCAATGAGCAGTTCTTC.

The gene calls are TRBV5-4 and TRBJ1-2; 9 positions agree with TRBD1. This CDR3 region has 15 residues. Trimming at V came to 4 bases and at J to 8 bases, leaving 12 bases not matched to a gene. Germline loops: CDR1 SGHNT, CDR2 YYREEE (reference sequence). CDR3 residues: CASSLGTGSGRGYTF. For the CDR3, the DNA is TGTGCCAGCAGCCTGGGGACAGGGAGCGGTCGGGGCTACACCTTC.

The chain combines TRBV27 with TRBJ2-7; a weak D match, TRBD2 (5 bases). The CDR3 extends over 14 amino acids. In germline, CDR1 is MNHEY, CDR2 SMNVEV (reference sequence). V dropped 0 bases and J dropped 4 bases, with 10 bases sitting between them. Written as DNA, the CDR3 is TGTGCCAGCAGTTTATCGCGGAGGCTTTACGAGCAGTACTTC. Residues: CASSLSRRLYEQYF.

The chain employs TRBV9 and TRBJ2-1; 9 bases match TRBD1. Per germline, CDR1 SGDLS and CDR2 YYNGEE. Trimming cost V 3 bases and J 5 bases; bases outside gene matches: 6. The CDR3 contains 15 residues. CDR3 nucleotide sequence: TGTGCCAGCAGCGGACGGGACAGGGAGAACAATGAGCAGTTCTTC. It yields the protein CASSGRDRENNEQFF.

The chain joins TRBV28 to TRBJ1-1, with D perhaps matching TRBD1 (5 bases). The CDR3 runs 13 residues. Germline CDR1 MDHEN, CDR2 SYDVKM. V was pared by 7 bases and J by 2 bases, with 11 bases between. The CDR3, as DNA: TGTGCCAGCAAGACAGCTATTAACACTGAAGCTTTCTTT. Translating gives CASKTAINTEAFF.

The gene calls are TRBV20-1 and TRBJ1-1, with D unclear. V was pared by 3 bases and J by 6 bases, with 26 bases between. Germline loops: CDR1 DFQATT, CDR2 SNEGSKA (reference sequence). The CDR3 has 17 amino acids. The CDR3 sequence: CSASQWAGGEDEPEAFF. The CDR3 DNA follows: TGCAGTGCTAGTCAGTGGGCGGGAGGTGAGGACGAGCCTGAAGCTTTCTTT.

This chain joins TRBV28 and TRBJ2-2, with 9 positions matching TRBD2. Looked up from germline, CDR1 is MDHEN and CDR2 is SYDVKM. J gave up 2 bases and V 5 bases, and 9 bases lay outside the gene matches. The CDR3 runs to 17 residues. The CDR3 loop reads CASSPISGGLNTGELFF. Here the CDR3 DNA reads TGTGCCAGCAGTCCAATTAGCGGGGGTCTCAACACCGGGGAGCTGTTTTTT. The entire variable domain, with the rest obtained from reference TRBV28 and TRBJ2-2, is as follows: DVKVTQSSRYLVKRTGEKVFLECVQDMDHENMFWYRQDPGLGLRLIYFSYDVKMKEKGDIPEGYSVSREKKERFSLILESASTNQTSMYLCASSPISGGLNTGELFFGEGSRLTVL.

The sample holds one count of this clone. The genes are TRBV6-5 and TRBJ1-1; possible D gene TRBD1, 6 bases. CDR1 is MNHEY, CDR2 SVGAGI, per germline. The germline V and J ends were trimmed by 6 bases and 6 bases, with 8 bases remaining between them. There are 11 residues in the CDR3. The CDR3 loop is CASREGAEAFF. The CDR3 DNA sequence: TGTGCCAGCAGAGAGGGGGCTGAAGCTTTCTTT.

This chain uses TRBV9 with TRBJ1-3; D gene ambiguous. The CDR3 covers 16 residues. The V end lost 3 bases, the J end lost 2 bases, and 15 bases lay between the germline ends. Germline V gene sequence: CDR1 SGDLS, CDR2 YYNGEE. The CDR3 DNA follows: TGTGCCAGCAGCGCCCCGAGGGAAGAAGCTGGAAACACCATATATTTT. This encodes CASSAPREEAGNTIYF.

The chain carries TRBV6-5 and TRBJ1-5; D gene uncertain. The germline CDR1 and CDR2 sequences are MNHEY and SVGAGI. The CDR3 extends over 12 amino acids. The V end lost 3 bases, the J end lost 4 bases, and 4 bases lay between the germline ends. CDR3 sequence: CASSYTNQPQHF. CDR3 coding DNA: TGTGCCAGCAGTTATACAAATCAGCCCCAGCATTTT.

The rearrangement joins TRBV29-1 to TRBJ1-4, with D unresolved. The V end lost 6 bases, the J end lost 6 bases, and 14 bases lay between the germline ends. Germline CDR1 SQVTM, CDR2 ANQGSEA. CDR3 length: 13 amino acids. CDR3 amino acids: CSVEGSGYEKLFF. The DNA of the CDR3 is TGCAGCGTGGAGGGCAGCGGATATGAAAAACTGTTTTTT.